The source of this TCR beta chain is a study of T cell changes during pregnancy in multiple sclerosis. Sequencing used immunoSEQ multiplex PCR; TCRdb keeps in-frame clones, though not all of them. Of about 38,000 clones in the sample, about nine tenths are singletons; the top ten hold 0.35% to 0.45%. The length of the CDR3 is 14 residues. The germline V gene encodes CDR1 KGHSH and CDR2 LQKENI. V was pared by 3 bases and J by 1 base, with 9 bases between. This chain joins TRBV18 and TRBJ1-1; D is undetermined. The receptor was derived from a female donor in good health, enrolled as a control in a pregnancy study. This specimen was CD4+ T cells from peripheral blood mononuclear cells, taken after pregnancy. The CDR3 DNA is TGTGCCAGCTCACCCCCGGGTCGGAACACTGAAGCTTTCTTT. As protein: CASSPPGRNTEAFF.